This TCR beta chain emerged from a study of cytomegalovirus exposure and HLA in healthy donors (dated by TCRdb to the late 2010s). As for the study more broadly: In an earlier analysis of approximately 500 of the donors, roughly 300 Gb of sequence data and 95 million to 130 million unique TCR beta sequences from 180 million or so T cells were reported. Around 300 gigabases of sequencing data and approximately 93 million unique TCR sequences were included in an early release covering about 620 HLA-typed donors. Among the 398 genotyped donors, around 79% belonged to the genetic ancestry cluster associated with self-reported Caucasian donors. The study aimed to test whether signatures of past pathogen exposure could be identified by cataloging public T cell receptors. The study used immunosequencing to profile the T cell repertoires of several hundred subjects and linked those repertoires to cytomegalovirus serostatus. Along with the approximately 600-subject first cohort, a separate validation cohort of over a hundred different subjects was used. To predict cytomegalovirus infection status, the study combined high-throughput TCR immunosequencing, statistical association of individual TCRs with disease status, and machine learning. A later analysis re-analyzed previously published TCR beta repertoires from 650 to 800 donors and added high-resolution HLA genotyping to study TCR occurrence patterns. The later analysis used no new phenotypic data to find candidate immune exposures, relying instead on TCR beta sequences and their occurrence across donors. To decide whether each TCR beta V gene segment behaved as functional or pseudogenic, an earlier analysis of some 600 of the donors relied on high-throughput TCR beta sequencing. Donor age, sex, ethnicity and CMV serostatus were compiled together with the repertoire data. In a later genetic analysis, genome-wide SNP genotypes for about 55% of the 666 donors were used, and that subset was treated as a discovery cohort. All discovery cohort repertoires had been generated on a single sequencing platform. Class I and class II HLA loci were covered by the typing at four-digit resolution. The number of typed donors differed by locus: about 620-630 for A, B, C, DRB1 and DQB1; 500 to 550 for DQA1; some 590 for DPA1; and around 470 for DPB1. Roughly five DR-DQ haplotypes were handled as single units for association and clustering, since linkage in the cohort was strong. Among around 400 genotyped donors of the cohort, an average of about 220,000 unique TCR beta nucleotide sequences was sequenced per donor, of which about 18% were non-productive.

The cohort consisted of approximately 670 healthy bone marrow donors. At the time of sampling, every cohort member was nominally healthy, though immune exposures that went unrecorded were likely present. The donor tested CMV seronegative, placing the donor among the roughly 340 seronegative members of the cohort. Each donor provided a peripheral blood sample, and peripheral blood mononuclear cells were used for TCR beta sequencing. Genomic DNA was extracted from the blood cell samples with the Qiagen DNeasy Blood Extraction Kit. The method was the immunoSEQ multiplex PCR assay. A mixture of 60 forward primers for TCR Vbeta segments and 13 reverse primers for TCR Jbeta segments was used in the multiplex PCR. The CDR3 region of rearranged TCR beta genes was amplified from genomic DNA by a multiplex PCR assay. The Illumina HiSeq System was used to sequence the amplified TCR beta libraries as 87-base-pair reads. As for how the authors treated the data: A later analysis tallied some 79 million unique TCR beta chains across the 650 to 750 repertoires, and approximately 9.9 million of those chains were shared by two or more donors. To remove PCR and sequencing errors, raw reads were error-corrected and collapsed into unique sequences using a nearest-neighbor algorithm that merged closely related sequences. To assign V, D and J gene segments, CDR3 sequences were aligned to IMGT reference sequences. For a sequence to be retained, a match of at least six nucleotides to both a V gene segment and a J gene segment was required. Rearrangements were called productive when the CDR3 lacked stop codons and stayed in frame with V and J; all others were non-productive. Following IMGT convention, CDR3 was defined as the stretch from the second conserved V-encoded cysteine to the conserved J-encoded phenylalanine. Sequences without an unambiguous match to a single V gene segment were excluded from the earlier analysis of a few hundred of the donors. An earlier analysis of fewer than 750 of the donors called V segments functional above 56.7% productive rearrangements and segregating when the between-donor standard deviation exceeded 5%. A statistical classification framework was built to diagnose cytomegalovirus status from the catalog of TCR beta chain sequences. In a later analysis, TCR nucleotide sequences were compared against IMGT/GENE-DB human TR gene sequences so that V and J genes could be assigned. Using the TCRdist pipeline, a later analysis assigned CDR3 sequences along with most-parsimonious VDJ recombination scenarios. A later analysis defined each TCR beta chain by its CDR3 amino acid sequence plus V-gene family, and excluded reads lacking a unique V-gene family. In a later analysis, nearly 600 highly shared, low-generation-probability nucleotide sequences were removed to address suspected cross-contamination and a sequencing artifact. A later analysis calculated a clonal expansion index for each public chain from normalized within-repertoire ranks of inferred template counts. A later analysis computed generation probabilities with a VDJ recombination model fitted to out-of-frame rearrangements, and checked the results against IGoR. Hypergeometric tests were used in a later analysis to score TCR-TCR, TCR-HLA and TCR-CMV co-occurrence, with a repertoire-size bias correction applied to the TCR pairs. False discovery rates were estimated in a later analysis by permuting HLA or CMV assignments 20 times. In a later analysis, co-occurring TCRs were grouped using DBSCAN, with TCRdist sequence similarity added in when clustering inside HLA-allele-positive subsets. Repertoires with fewer than 30,000 or more than 120,000 public chains, plus five repertoires with anomalous nucleotide sharing, were excluded from co-occurrence clustering. Here the immuneACCESS table is served through TCRdb, limited to in-frame sequences with V and J called. Missing clones are a known gap in these copies; in checked studies unresolved V genes cover under half, and the rest lacks a known reason. That table supplies the V and J calls and clone size; D and trimming were determined from the DNA. A total of some 190,000 clones appear in this sample, 81% of them only once. The ten largest clones capture about 1.8% of the sample.

Points on this clone: Which antigen it targets is not known. No qualities accompany the bases; no much larger clone lies one base away.

Study-level results and caveats: The authors suggested that the approach could potentially be extended to other disease states and immunological phenotypes. Linkage disequilibrium might explain the correlated functional status among segregating V segments, but an unknown experimental factor could not be excluded. According to a later analysis, TCR association rates differed among HLA loci, with DRB1 alleles showing the most associated TCRs and HLA-C alleles showing the fewest. The study gave a list of 150 to 200 TCR beta chains associated with cytomegalovirus. Immune exposure information for the cohort was limited to CMV serostatus. Compared with equally common non-associated chains, HLA-associated TCR beta chains in a later analysis were more clonally expanded and had lower generation probabilities. In a later analysis, more than 15,000 TCR beta sequences were associated with specific HLA alleles at a false discovery rate of 0.05. A further reported finding was that TCR beta sequences accurately predicted the HLA-A and HLA-B alleles for most subjects in the first cohort. Most TCR sequences were observed very rarely across donors, whereas some public TCRs were present in many individuals. In a later genetic analysis, fewer N-insertions in productive TCRs were reported among donors in an Asian-associated ancestry cluster than the roughly 640-donor mean. Cytomegalovirus status was reported to be diagnosed by the classifier with high specificity and sensitivity in both the original and validation cohorts. HLA typing was unavailable for some donors at each locus, so association tests used only the typed subset. When HLA alleles, especially DR and DQ, strongly co-occurred, TCR associations were difficult to assign to individual alleles. An association between a missense DCLRE1C variant and V-gene and J-gene trimming of TCR beta chains was found in a later genetic analysis and replicated in an independent cohort. Only TCR beta chains were sequenced in this cohort, and the absence of alpha or paired-chain data limited detectable features. In an earlier analysis of 587 of the donors, most TCR beta V segments appeared in productive rearrangements about 90% or about 30% of the time, broadly matching IMGT annotations. Presence/absence analyses assumed roughly uniform sequencing depth across donors, an assumption that may not hold. In a later analysis, several top co-occurrence clusters were reported to appear linked to parvovirus B19, influenza, CMV and Epstein-Barr virus. Most CMV-associated TCR beta chains appeared to be HLA-restricted in a later analysis, and the HLA associations seemed to be driven largely by CMV exposure. A group of highly shared sequence variants was considered likely to be a technical artifact of the sequencing pipeline. Because counts were too low, roughly 18 rarely observed V segments, including chromosome 9 orphons, were left out of the earlier analysis of approximately 500 of the donors. In vitro tests confirmed that a few of the cytomegalovirus-associated TCR beta chains recognize cytomegalovirus antigens.

The sequence derives from a man between 18 and 35 years old in good health and CMV-seronegative. The sample consisted of PBMCs.

The CDR3 region has the sequence CASSQARNRGYEKLFF. The sequenced DNA is TGTGCCAGCAGCCAAGCGAGGAACAGGGGTTATGAAAAACTGTTTTTT. The chain was built from TRBV4-2 and TRBJ1-4; a stretch of 7 junction bases matches TRBD1. The CDR3 contains 16 residues, cysteine and phenylalanine counted. Only CDR3 DNA is held: 48 bases, read in frame from base 1. The germline V gene provides CDR1 LGHNA and CDR2 YNFKEQ. V and J are trimmed by 1 base and 6 bases, and the gene matches miss 8 bases of the junction.